The rows below give T cell receptor beta chains drawn from one sample of a study of T cell repertoires in cytomegalovirus infection. No antigen is known for these receptors. MiXCR, applied by TCRdb to the reads, yields one record per CDR3 protein. This sample yields about 770,000 distinct CDR3 sequences, of which 25% to 35% are seen a single time; 10% to 15% belongs to the top ten. This sample comprised cultured CD8+ T cells from PBMCs, obtained from culture after CMV antigen stimulation. Receptors originate from a human donor in good health (CMV status not recorded). Some clones in this sample may be carry-over from other donors' samples. CDR3s include the opening cysteine and the closing phenylalanine or tryptophan. A D gene is named only where the DNA matches it firmly. Expanded clones are given a class, and other clones once, few, many or no size at all.

V gene	D gene	J gene	clone size	CDR3 DNA	CDR3 protein
TRBV12-3/TRBV12-4	-	TRBJ1-5	many	TGTGCCAGCAGTTTAACTAGCAATCAGCCCCAGCATTTT	CASSLTSNQPQHF
TRBV20-1	-	TRBJ2-3	-	TGCAGTGCTAGAGATGGGAAGGGCACAGATACGCAGTATTTT	CSARDGKGTDTQYF
TRBV7-6	TRBD1	TRBJ2-7	-	TGTGCCAGCAGCCACTCGGGACAGAAAAGCTCCTACGAGCAGTACTTC	CASSHSGQKSSYEQYF
TRBV3-1	-	TRBJ1-2	-	TGTGCCAGCAGCCAAGACGAGACATTATTGAGGCATGGCTACACCTTC	CASSQDETLLRHGYTF
TRBV6-2/TRBV6-3	-	TRBJ1-1	-	TGTGCCAGCAGCCAAGACCCCCTGCCGGGAGATGAAGCTTTCTTT	CASSQDPLPGDEAFF
TRBV20-1	-	TRBJ2-1	few	TGCAGTGCTAGAGAGGGGAGTCGTGTGTTCTTC	CSAREGSRVFF
TRBV4-1	TRBD1	TRBJ1-5	-	TGCGCCAGCAGCCAAGATGGGACAGGGGGTTATCAGCCCCAGCATTTT	CASSQDGTGGYQPQHF
TRBV7-6	TRBD2	TRBJ2-1	few	TGTGCCAGCAGCCCCGTTAGCGGGGTGTACAATGAGCAGTTCTTC	CASSPVSGVYNEQFF
TRBV12-5	TRBD2	TRBJ2-5	medium-sized	TGTGCTAGTGGTTTATGGACTAGCGGGGGGGGACAAGAGACCCAGTACTTC	CASGLWTSGGGQETQYF
TRBV12-3/TRBV12-4	TRBD1	TRBJ1-5	-	TGTGCCAGCAGTTTATACAGGGGAGATCAGCCCCAGCATTTT	CASSLYRGDQPQHF
TRBV6-5	-	TRBJ1-2	-	TGTGCCAGCAGTTTTGGCAGGGACTACACCTTC	CASSFGRDYTF
TRBV6-1	-	TRBJ2-1	-	TGTGCCAGCAAAAGGGGCTGGGGCTCCTACAATGAGCAGTTCTTC	CASKRGWGSYNEQFF
TRBV5-4	-	TRBJ1-1	-	TGTGCCAGCAGCGATACCTGGACAGACTTGAACACTGAAGCTTTCTTT	CASSDTWTDLNTEAFF
TRBV5-6	TRBD2	TRBJ2-5	-	TGTGCCAGCAGCTTAGGATCTCGAGGCGGACTAGCGCCCCAAGAGACCCAGTACTTC	CASSLGSRGGLAPQETQYF